This TCR beta chain was sequenced during a study of CD4+ T cells in melanoma. The CDR3 contains 13 residues. Trimming shortened V by 0 bases and J by 11 bases, and 10 bases separated the two germline ends. CDR1 and CDR2 (germline): MGHRA, YSYEKL. Here immunoSEQ multiplex PCR was the method, and the copy in TCRdb shows in-frame clones only, minus some. The table includes over 130,000 clones, 80% to 95% detected once. This clone was counted once. Antigen: not known. Study-wide points: A reported correlation linked neoantigen-specific CD4+ T cells to CD8+, macrophage and B cell function. In melanoma, neoantigen-specific CD4+ T cells reportedly differed in differentiation state.

The sequence was collected from a human donor with melanoma. The V call is TRBV4-1, the J call TRBJ1-4; D gene ambiguous. The CDR3 nucleotides are TGCGCCAGCAGCCAAGAACAGAGGGCGAAACTGTTTTTT. Encoded protein: CASSQEQRAKLFF.